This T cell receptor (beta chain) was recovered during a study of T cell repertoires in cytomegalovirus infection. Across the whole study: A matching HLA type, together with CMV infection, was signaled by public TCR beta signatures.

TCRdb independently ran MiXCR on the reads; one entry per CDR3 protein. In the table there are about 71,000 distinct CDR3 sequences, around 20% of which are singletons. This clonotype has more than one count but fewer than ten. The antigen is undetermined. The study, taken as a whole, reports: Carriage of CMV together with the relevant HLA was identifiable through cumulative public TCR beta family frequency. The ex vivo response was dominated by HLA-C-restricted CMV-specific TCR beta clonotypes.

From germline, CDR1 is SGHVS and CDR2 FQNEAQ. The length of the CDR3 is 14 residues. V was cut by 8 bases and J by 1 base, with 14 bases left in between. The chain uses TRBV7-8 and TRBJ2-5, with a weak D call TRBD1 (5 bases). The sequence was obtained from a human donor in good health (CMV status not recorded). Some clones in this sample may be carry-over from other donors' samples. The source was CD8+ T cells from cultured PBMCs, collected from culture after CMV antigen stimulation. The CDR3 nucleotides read TGTGCCAGCTCAGGGCTTGGTAGCCAAGAGACCCAGTACTTC. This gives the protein CASSGLGSQETQYF.